These 21 T cell receptor beta chains were all obtained from the same sample, sequenced in a study of T cell repertoires in cytomegalovirus infection. These TCRs' antigens remain unknown. TCRdb processed the reads anew with MiXCR; each CDR3 protein has one entry. In the table there are approximately 110,000 distinct CDR3 sequences, approximately 30% of which are singletons. The starting material was CD8+ T cells from cultured PBMCs, obtained from culture after CMV antigen stimulation. These receptors all stem from a human donor in good health (CMV status not recorded). Some clones in this sample may be carry-over from other donors' samples.

This clonotype was seen ten or more times. The rearrangement joins TRBV12-3 or TRBV12-4 to TRBJ1-2, with 7 bases identical to TRBD1. The CDR3 is made up of 15 amino acids. The V gene end was trimmed by 10 bases and the J gene end by 4 bases; junction bases not matched to a gene: 15. In DNA form, the CDR3 reads TGTGCCACCCGAGGGGGCAGGCAGTTAGGCTATGGCTACACCTTC. Its protein is CATRGGRQLGYGYTF.

The gene calls are TRBV7-2 and TRBJ2-3, with 14 bases that match TRBD2. From germline, CDR1 is SGHTA and CDR2 FQGNSA. The CDR3 loop spans 17 amino acids. The V and J ends lost 3 bases and 5 bases, in that order; junction bases with no gene match: 7. CDR3 nucleotide sequence: TGTGCCAGCAGCTTCCCGACTAGCGGGGGGGCGAAAGATACGCAGTATTTT. Its protein product is CASSFPTSGGAKDTQYF.

This clonotype was counted at least ten times. The J gene is TRBJ1-1, the V gene TRBV7-8; maybe TRBD1 (5 bases). In germline, CDR1 is SGHVS, CDR2 FQNEAQ. The V end was cut by 5 bases, the J end by 1 base, with 11 bases between. The CDR3 runs to 14 residues. The CDR3 DNA sequence: TGTGCCAGCAGCCCCAGGGAGAGGAACACTGAAGCTTTCTTT. Translation: CASSPRERNTEAFF. The full variable domain, with the rest looked up from reference TRBV7-8 and TRBJ1-1, is GAGVSQSPRYKVAKRGQDVALRCDPISGHVSLFWYQQALGQGPEFLTYFQNEAQLDKSGLPSDRFFAERPEGSVSTLKIQRTQQEDSAVYLCASSPRERNTEAFFGQGTRLTVV.

The CDR3 loop is CASSNRGQELNTEAFF. DNA for the CDR3: TGTGCCAGTAGTAACAGGGGGCAAGAGTTGAACACTGAAGCTTTCTTT. V usage is TRBV19 and J usage is TRBJ1-1; 9 nucleotides line up with TRBD1. Germline CDR1 reads LNHDA; CDR2 reads SQIVND (reference sequence). Trimming cost V 4 bases and J 0 bases; bases outside gene matches: 6. The CDR3 runs to 16 residues.

This clonotype came up a few times. The V gene is TRBV27, the J gene TRBJ2-1; TRBD2 might be the D (5 bases). Trimming stripped 3 bases from V and 5 bases from J, with 11 bases between. The CDR3 consists of 14 residues. Germline loops: CDR1 MNHEY, CDR2 SMNVEV (reference sequence). Here the CDR3 DNA reads TGTGCCAGCAGTTTGGCGGGTCCCCACAATGAGCAGTTCTTC. It encodes CASSLAGPHNEQFF.

The chain uses TRBV2 and TRBJ1-2; D perhaps matches TRBD1 (6 bases). V shed 4 bases and J shed 8 bases, with 11 bases lying between them. From germline, CDR1 is SNHLY and CDR2 FYNNEI. The CDR3 sequence is 12 residues long. CDR3 residues: CASSGGTLGYTF. CDR3 sequence (DNA): TGTGCCAGCAGTGGAGGGACACTAGGCTACACCTTC.

Ten or more counts support this clonotype. The rearrangement links TRBV20-1 to TRBJ2-7; TRBD2 aligns across 7 bases. The CDR3 totals 13 residues. CDR1 DFQATT and CDR2 SNEGSKA come from the germline V gene (reference sequence). With 1 base clipped from V and 4 bases from J, the junction kept 4 bases outside the gene matches. CDR3 sequence: CSARALAAYEQYF. The DNA of the CDR3 is TGCAGTGCTAGAGCGCTAGCGGCGTACGAGCAGTACTTC.

Concerning this clonotype: Being one base from a much bigger clone, this may be a read error. The rearrangement joins TRBV20-1 to TRBJ2-1, with no clear D. V lost 0 bases and J lost 6, with 24 bases in between. This CDR3 contains 18 residues. The germline CDR1 and CDR2 sequences are DFQATT and SNEGSKA (reference sequence). CDR3 coding DNA: TGCAGTGCTAGAGATTCCCTACAACAGAGCAACATTTTCAATGAGCAGTTCTTC. Its translation is CSARDSLQQSNIFNEQFF.

This clonotype was seen a few times. This chain links TRBV7-9 with TRBJ1-2, with TRBD1 matching 7 bases. The germline gives CDR1 SEHNR, CDR2 FQNEAQ (reference sequence). The CDR3 totals 15 residues. V lost 4 bases, J lost 2 bases, and 7 bases stayed unmatched. CDR3 protein: CASSSPDRENYGYTF. As DNA, the CDR3 is TGTGCCAGCAGCTCGCCCGACAGGGAGAACTATGGCTACACCTTC.

This clonotype was seen repeatedly, ten times or more. The V call is TRBV12-3 or TRBV12-4, the J call TRBJ2-2; D ambiguous. This CDR3 is built from 13 residues. The V end lost 5 bases, the J end lost 7 bases, and 11 bases lay between the germline ends. The CDR3 here is CASSRSRNGELFF. CDR3 nucleotides: TGTGCCAGCAGTCGATCCAGGAACGGGGAGCTGTTTTTT.

This clonotype was observed a few times. The CDR3 sequence: CASSEATSSGDEQFF. The DNA of the CDR3 is TGTGCCAGCAGTGAAGCGACTAGCAGTGGCGATGAGCAGTTCTTC. The chain links TRBV6-1 to TRBJ2-1; 7 bases line up with TRBD2. This CDR3 contains 15 residues. Losses at the gene ends were 0 bases for V and 8 bases for J; bases not matched to a gene: 7. From germline, CDR1 is MNHNS and CDR2 SASEGT.

The chain couples TRBV4-1 to TRBJ2-1, with TRBD1 identical over 7 bases. The CDR3 covers 18 residues. V dropped 0 bases and J dropped 4; count of bases not matched to a gene: 12. CDR1 MGHRA and CDR2 YSYEKL come from the germline V gene. CDR3 DNA sequence: TGCGCCAGCAGCCAAGATCAGGTGGTAGGGGGCCCTTACAATGAGCAGTTCTTC. Translating gives CASSQDQVVGGPYNEQFF.

This sequence joins TRBV20-1 and TRBJ2-1; D perhaps matches TRBD2 (6 bases). This CDR3 is built from 10 residues. The germline V and J ends were trimmed by 3 bases and 15 bases, with 12 bases remaining between them. Looked up from germline, CDR1 is DFQATT and CDR2 is SNEGSKA (reference sequence). The chain's CDR3 is CSARLGEAFF. As DNA, the CDR3 is TGCAGTGCTAGGCTGGGGGAGGCGTTCTTC.

The chain joins TRBV12-3 or TRBV12-4 to TRBJ1-2; no firm D call. CDR3 length: 13 residues. The ends were cut back, 5 bases at V and 1 base at J, with 8 bases in the middle. The CDR3 DNA reads as TGTGCCAGCAGTCTCGGGAATAACTATGGCTACACCTTC. Protein product: CASSLGNNYGYTF.

This clonotype was counted only a few times. The chain joins TRBV7-6 to TRBJ1-4; 11 bases agree with TRBD1. The CDR3 has 16 amino acids. CDR1 is SGHVS and CDR2 is FNYEAQ in the germline V gene. V trimming: 5 bases; J trimming: 7 bases; junction bases outside the gene matches: 9. CDR3: CASSPGTGGAFEKLFF. The CDR3 region has the DNA TGTGCCAGCAGCCCCGGGACAGGGGGGGCTTTTGAAAAACTGTTTTTT.

This clonotype was seen a few times. The chain recombines TRBV7-6 with TRBJ2-2; no clear D gene. The CDR3 is 13 amino acids. The germline V and J ends were trimmed by 10 bases and 0 bases, with 9 bases remaining between them. Germline V gene data show CDR1 as SGHVS and CDR2 as FNYEAQ. CDR3 sequence: CATPRSNTGELFF. DNA for the CDR3: TGTGCCACCCCCCGATCGAACACCGGGGAGCTGTTTTTT.

At least ten counts were recorded for this clonotype. CDR3 sequence reads: CASSRDRVEQYF. The CDR3 DNA follows: TGTGCCAGCAGTCGCGACAGGGTCGAGCAGTACTTC. V gene TRBV7-9 combines with J gene TRBJ2-7, with 7 nucleotides matching TRBD1. Looked up from germline, CDR1 is SEHNR and CDR2 is FQNEAQ (reference sequence). The CDR3 is made up of 12 amino acids. The J segment lost 6 bases and the V segment lost 6 bases, leaving 5 bases of the junction unmatched.

Many counts were recorded for this clonotype. V usage is TRBV7-9 and J usage is TRBJ2-2; D call uncertain. CDR3 size: 16 residues. The V end was cut by 5 bases, the J end by 3 bases, with 16 bases between. Germline values: CDR1 SEHNR, CDR2 FQNEAQ (reference sequence). CDR3 DNA sequence: TGTGCCAGCAGCCCGATTGAGGCCTATTACACCGGGGAGCTGTTTTTT. Translating gives CASSPIEAYYTGELFF.

The V gene is TRBV4-3, the J gene TRBJ1-6; D ambiguous. Trimming removed 0 bases from V and 0 bases from J, with 6 bases in between. Germline V lookup: CDR1 LGHNA, CDR2 YSLEER. CDR3 length equals 16 residues. The CDR3, as DNA: TGCGCCAGCAGCCAAGATCGCCACTCCTATAATTCACCCCTCCACTTT. This encodes CASSQDRHSYNSPLHF.

This chain uses TRBV2 with TRBJ1-1, with 7 bases lining up with TRBD1. CDR1 is SNHLY, CDR2 FYNNEI, per germline. After removal of 8 bases from V and 9 bases from J, the junction contained 12 bases not matched to a gene. The CDR3 loop spans 13 amino acids. This CDR3 is CASELTGTAQAFF. The CDR3 coding sequence is TGTGCCAGCGAGCTTACCGGGACAGCTCAAGCTTTCTTT.

This clonotype showed up many times. This chain connects TRBV7-6 to TRBJ2-5, with 10 bases matching TRBD2. The ends lost 1 base at V and 5 bases at J; junction bases unmatched: 4. Germline V gene data show CDR1 as SGHVS and CDR2 as FNYEAQ. This CDR3 is built from 15 residues. The CDR3 region is CASSLVSGLAETQYF. The CDR3 DNA sequence: TGTGCCAGCAGCTTAGTGTCGGGACTAGCGGAGACCCAGTACTTC.